This T cell receptor beta chain was sequenced during a study of identical twins. CDR1 is MNHNS, CDR2 SASEGT, per germline. CDR3 size: 16 residues. V was pared by 10 bases and J by 0 bases, with 19 bases between. MiXCR, applied by TCRdb to the 5' RACE reads, yields one record per CDR3 protein. The sample has approximately 600,000 distinct CDR3 sequences; 7.1% are singletons. Another study also made use of these data, one on yellow fever vaccine responses in identical twins.

The chain joins TRBV6-1 to TRBJ2-1, with D possibly matching TRBD2 (5 bases). The sample consisted of PBMCs. The receptor was derived from a woman aged 18-30 years in good health. Here the CDR3 DNA reads TGTGCCACCCCCCCGCGACTACGACGCTCCTACAATGAGCAGTTCTTC. It translates to CATPPRLRRSYNEQFF.